This TCR beta chain was sequenced for a study of shared clonotypes between healthy human individuals. CD45RO-negative, CCR7-positively selected cells formed the naive CD8 fraction, excluding terminally differentiated effector memory CD45RA+ cells. The repertoire was sequenced with immunoSEQ multiplex PCR; TCRdb's copy has only in-frame clones and lacks some. The sample carries about 2 million clones, about 95% recorded once. Germline CDR1 reads SQVTM; CDR2 reads ANQGSEA. This CDR3 is built from 13 residues. V was shortened by 1 base and J by 0 bases, with 7 bases between the two germline ends. A word on this clone: Other DNA sequences in this specimen translate into the identical CDR3.

Sequencing was done on a sample of naive CD8+ T cells sorted from blood. This TCR was recovered from a man younger than 35 in good health. This sequence joins TRBV29-1 and TRBJ2-7; D is unclear. DNA of the CDR3: TGCAGCGTTGAAGGAGACACCTCCTACGAGCAGTACTTC. This sequence encodes CSVEGDTSYEQYF.